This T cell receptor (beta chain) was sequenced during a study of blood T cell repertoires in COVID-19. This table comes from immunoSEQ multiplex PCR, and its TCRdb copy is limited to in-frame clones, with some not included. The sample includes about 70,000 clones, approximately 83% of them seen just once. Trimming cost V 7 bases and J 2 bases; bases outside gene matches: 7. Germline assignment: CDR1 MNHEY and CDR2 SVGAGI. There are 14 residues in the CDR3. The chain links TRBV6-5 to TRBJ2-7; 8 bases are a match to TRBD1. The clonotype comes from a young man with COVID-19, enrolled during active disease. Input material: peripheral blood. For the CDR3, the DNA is TGTGCCAGCATTACCAGGGGGCCCCCCTACGAGCAGTACTTC. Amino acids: CASITRGPPYEQYF.